Shown below are 25 T cell receptor beta chains from a single sample sequenced in a study of control samples from healthy donors and cancer patients. Here immunoSEQ multiplex PCR was the method, and the copy in TCRdb shows in-frame clones only, minus some. Of about 28,000 clones in the sample, 65% to 80% were seen once. The sequenced sample was PBMCs. Source of these receptors: a man in his 60s with head and neck cancer.

The chain couples TRBV7-3 to TRBJ2-3; the D gene is possibly TRBD2 (5 bases). V was cut by 2 bases and J by 0 bases, with 9 bases left in between. Looked up from germline, CDR1 is SGHTA and CDR2 is FQGTGA. The CDR3 loop spans 15 amino acids. The CDR3 is CASSLDGGSTDTQYF. As DNA, the CDR3 is TGTGCCAGCAGCTTAGATGGCGGGAGCACAGATACGCAGTATTTT.

This clone has just one count. The V gene is TRBV19, the J gene TRBJ2-7, with D possibly being TRBD1 (6 bases). This CDR3 spans 17 amino acids. The germline V gene has CDR1 LNHDA and CDR2 SQIVND (reference sequence). V was pared by 5 bases and J by 3 bases, with 23 bases between. The CDR3 DNA sequence: TGTGCCAGTAGTCCAAGGACCGGGGCAGGGGAATTCTACGAGCAGTACTTC. Residues: CASSPRTGAGEFYEQYF. Full variable domain (remainder filled in from reference TRBV19 and TRBJ2-7): DGGITQSPKYLFRKEGQNVTLSCEQNLNHDAMYWYRQDPGQGLRLIYYSQIVNDFQKGDIAEGYSVSREKKESFPLTVTSAQKNPTAFYLCASSPRTGAGEFYEQYFGPGTRLTVT.

The J gene is TRBJ2-7, the V gene TRBV29-1, with D perhaps matching TRBD2 (7 bases). Trimming pared 3 bases from V and 3 bases from J, leaving 12 bases between. The CDR3 covers 13 residues. The V gene's germline CDR1 is SQVTM and CDR2 ANQGSEA. The CDR3 sequence: CSVEGGGDYEQYF. DNA for the CDR3: TGCAGCGTTGAGGGAGGGGGAGACTACGAGCAGTACTTC.

The chain is built from TRBV18 and TRBJ2-6; 7 nucleotides agree with TRBD1. This CDR3 comprises 17 residues. V gave up 2 bases and J gave up 0 bases; unmatched junction bases: 4. Germline loops: CDR1 KGHSH, CDR2 LQKENI. The CDR3 is CASSPAGGGSGANVLTF. The CDR3, as DNA: TGTGCCAGCTCACCAGCAGGGGGTGGCTCTGGGGCCAACGTCCTGACTTTC.

The gene calls are TRBV11-2 and TRBJ2-3; 8 bases agree with TRBD1. Germline values: CDR1 SGHAT, CDR2 FQNNGV. Germline trimming cut 4 bases from V and 2 bases from J; bases unmatched to any gene: 8. The CDR3 sequence is 16 residues long. CDR3 residues: CASSSMDRENTDTQYF. CDR3 bases: TGTGCCAGCAGCTCCATGGACAGGGAAAACACAGATACGCAGTATTTT. The whole variable domain, remainder taken from reference TRBV11-2 and TRBJ2-3, is EAGVAQSPRYKIIEKRQSVAFWCNPISGHATLYWYQQILGQGPKLLIQFQNNGVVDDSQLPKDRFSAERLKGVDSTLKIQPAKLEDSAVYLCASSSMDRENTDTQYFGPGTRLTVL.

The genes are TRBV28 and TRBJ2-5; D uncertain. Germline assignment: CDR1 MDHEN and CDR2 SYDVKM. Trimming removed 3 bases at V and 5 bases at J, with 4 bases between. This CDR3 comprises 11 residues. The CDR3 region has the DNA TGTGCCAGCAGTTTCGCGGAGACCCAGTACTTC. As protein: CASSFAETQYF.

The table lists this clone with a count of one. CDR3 sequence reads: CATSVGLAGEDEQFF. In DNA form, the CDR3 reads TGTGCCACCAGCGTGGGACTAGCGGGAGAGGATGAGCAGTTCTTC. This rearrangement joins TRBV15 to TRBJ2-1; 14 bases are shared with TRBD2. Germline V gives CDR1 LNHNV, CDR2 YYDKDF (reference sequence). The CDR3 contains 15 residues. V was pared by 5 bases and J by 8 bases, with 5 bases of the junction left unmatched.

The J gene is TRBJ2-4, the V gene TRBV3-1 (or the pseudogene TRBV3-2); D is perhaps TRBD1 or TRBD2 (5 bases each). Germline values: CDR1 LGHDT, CDR2 YNNKEL (reference sequence). The CDR3 is 14 amino acids. The V and J ends lost 1 base and 11 bases respectively, with 15 bases between them. CDR3 coding DNA: TGTGCCAGCAGCCAAGGACTAAGGGGAATGGTTCAGTACTTC. This gives the protein CASSQGLRGMVQYF.

CDR3 sequence: CASSLTIAGTDTQYF. The CDR3 nucleotides are TGTGCCAGCAGCTTAACAATCGCCGGCACAGATACGCAGTATTTT. This chain joins TRBV7-6 and TRBJ2-3; D gene unclear. From germline, CDR1 is SGHVS and CDR2 FNYEAQ. The CDR3 totals 15 residues. Trimming removed 2 bases at V and 1 base at J, with 10 bases between. Using reference TRBV7-6 and TRBJ2-3 for the parts outside the CDR3, the full variable domain is GAGVSQSPRYKVTKRGQDVALRCDPISGHVSLYWYRQALGQGPEFLTYFNYEAQQDKSGLPNDRFSAERPEGSISTLTIQRTEQRDSAMYRCASSLTIAGTDTQYFGPGTRLTVL.

The V gene is TRBV5-4, the J gene TRBJ1-5, with 10 nucleotides matching TRBD1. The CDR3 has 15 residues. The germline CDR1 and CDR2 sequences are SGHNT and YYREEE (reference sequence). Trimming cost V 4 bases and J 8 bases; bases outside gene matches: 9. This CDR3 reads CASSPRDRGPKPQHF. DNA for the CDR3: TGTGCCAGCAGCCCGCGGGACAGGGGCCCTAAGCCCCAGCATTTT.

The chain joins TRBV5-1 to TRBJ2-7; a weak D match, TRBD1 (5 bases). The ends were cut back, 4 bases at V and 1 base at J, with 12 bases in the middle. The length of the CDR3 is 14 residues. Germline-derived CDR1 and CDR2 are SGHRS and YFSETQ. The CDR3 here is CASSKGDSSYEQYF. The DNA for the CDR3 is TGCGCCAGCAGCAAAGGCGACAGTTCCTACGAGCAGTACTTC.

V gene TRBV5-8 combines with J gene TRBJ1-1; D is unresolved. The V end lost 3 bases, the J end lost 1 base, and 13 bases lay between the germline ends. The CDR3 contains 15 residues. Germline loops: CDR1 SGHTS, CDR2 YDEGEE. CDR3 sequence (DNA): TGTGCCAGCAGCTGGGCGGGGTCCTCGAACACTGAAGCTTTCTTT. It is translated as CASSWAGSSNTEAFF.

The CDR3 DNA follows: TGTGCCAGCACCGCCTTAACCGGTACGCAGTATTTT. Its protein product is CASTALTGTQYF. The J gene is TRBJ2-3, the V gene TRBV28, with D hard to call. CDR1 MDHEN and CDR2 SYDVKM come from the germline V gene. Trimming pared 7 bases from V and 8 bases from J, leaving 13 bases between. This CDR3 has 12 amino acids.

The chain carries TRBV7-8 and TRBJ1-1, with a weak D call TRBD1 (5 bases). CDR3 length equals 14 residues. V shed 1 base and J shed 10 bases, with 16 bases lying between them. The germline CDR1 and CDR2 sequences are SGHVS and FQNEAQ. The CDR3 DNA is TGTGCCAGCAGCTTAGGGCAGGGTTATCGGGGAGCTTTCTTT. Translation: CASSLGQGYRGAFF. Full variable domain (rest looked up from reference TRBV7-8 and TRBJ1-1): GAGVSQSPRYKVAKRGQDVALRCDPISGHVSLFWYQQALGQGPEFLTYFQNEAQLDKSGLPSDRFFAERPEGSVSTLKIQRTQQEDSAVYLCASSLGQGYRGAFFGQGTRLTVV.

The rearrangement joins TRBV6-5 to TRBJ1-5; 7 positions agree with TRBD1. The germline gives CDR1 MNHEY, CDR2 SVGAGI. The CDR3 contains 15 residues. The V and J ends lost 6 bases and 2 bases, in that order; junction bases with no gene match: 7. CDR3 sequence reads: CASRSQGEGNQPQHF. CDR3 coding DNA: TGTGCCAGCAGAAGTCAGGGGGAAGGCAATCAGCCCCAGCATTTT.

This clone was observed a handful of times. The gene calls are TRBV7-9 and TRBJ2-1; D is perhaps TRBD1 or TRBD2 (6 bases each). Germline CDR1 SEHNR, CDR2 FQNEAQ (reference sequence). Deletions cut 4 bases from V and 8 bases from J, with 18 bases between. The CDR3 is made up of 15 amino acids. DNA of the CDR3: TGTGCCAGCAGCTCCCCTAGGGACGGGGGCGATGAGCAGTTCTTC. The encoded protein is CASSSPRDGGDEQFF.

This clone was observed a single time. The chain couples TRBV19 to TRBJ2-1, with 13 bases identical to TRBD2. The CDR3 spans 15 residues. Looked up from germline, CDR1 is LNHDA and CDR2 is SQIVND (reference sequence). V was pared by 5 bases and J by 7 bases, with 5 bases of the junction left unmatched. CDR3 region: CASSRLAGGGNEQFF. CDR3 coding DNA: TGTGCCAGTAGTCGACTAGCGGGAGGAGGAAATGAGCAGTTCTTC.

This clone came up a few times. The chain uses TRBV5-4 and TRBJ1-2; 10 nucleotides line up with TRBD1. The trim removed 4 bases at V and 8 bases at J, leaving 8 bases unmatched. The CDR3 is 14 amino acids. In germline, CDR1 is SGHNT, CDR2 YYREEE (reference sequence). DNA of the CDR3: TGTGCCAGCAGCAGGGACAGGGGTAATGGAGGCTACACCTTC. This translates into CASSRDRGNGGYTF.

The gene calls are TRBV6-1 and TRBJ2-7; 11 nucleotides line up with TRBD2. The trim removed 2 bases at V and 5 bases at J, leaving 11 bases unmatched. CDR3 size: 17 residues. Per the germline V gene, CDR1 is MNHNS and CDR2 is SASEGT. CDR3 in amino acids: CASSEMQSLAGVDEQYF. The CDR3 bases are TGTGCCAGCAGTGAAATGCAATCACTAGCGGGAGTCGACGAGCAGTACTTC.

V usage is TRBV6-6 and J usage is TRBJ2-1; D possibly matches TRBD1 or TRBD2 (5 bases each). V was clipped by 6 bases and J by 6 bases, with 15 bases between them. The germline V gene encodes CDR1 MNHNY and CDR2 SVGAGI (reference sequence). The CDR3 has 14 residues. CDR3: CASSPTSGSNEQFF. CDR3 in DNA: TGTGCCAGCAGCCCGACCTCAGGGAGCAATGAGCAGTTCTTC.

The chain recombines TRBV18 with TRBJ2-3; 12 bases match TRBD2. V gave up 3 bases and J gave up 4 bases; unmatched junction bases: 5. Germline CDR1 is KGHSH and CDR2 is LQKENI. This CDR3 is 16 amino acids long. In DNA, the CDR3 is TGTGCCAGCTCACCGCCGACTAGCGGGAGCTCAGATACGCAGTATTTT. As protein: CASSPPTSGSSDTQYF.

CDR3 sequence (DNA): TGTGCCAGCAGCTCTCTAGCGATTTCCTACGAGCAGTACTTC. The encoded protein is CASSSLAISYEQYF. The rearrangement uses TRBV7-2 and TRBJ2-7; D perhaps matches TRBD2 (6 bases). The CDR3 loop spans 14 amino acids. Trimming took 4 bases from V and 1 from J, leaving 11 bases between them. Germline V CDR1 and CDR2: SGHTA, FQGNSA.

Note on this clone: In the same sample, other DNA sequences code for this CDR3. The chain recombines TRBV9 with TRBJ2-1, with D possibly matching TRBD1 (6 bases). V was clipped by 0 bases and J by 9 bases, with 7 bases between them. Germline assignment: CDR1 SGDLS and CDR2 YYNGEE. This CDR3 has 12 residues. CDR3 loop: CASSVVGGEQFF. The CDR3 DNA reads TGTGCCAGCAGCGTAGTAGGGGGTGAGCAGTTCTTC.

The V and J genes are TRBV6-6 and TRBJ2-7; D is unresolved. The CDR3 loop spans 14 amino acids. V lost 7 bases, J lost 6 bases, and 19 bases lay in between. In germline, CDR1 is MNHNY, CDR2 SVGAGI (reference sequence). This CDR3 reads CASTPLAITGEQYF. DNA for the CDR3: TGTGCCAGCACCCCCCTCGCCATAACTGGCGAGCAGTACTTC.

The chain uses TRBV7-3 and TRBJ2-2; D is perhaps TRBD1 or TRBD2 (6 bases each). There are 15 residues in the CDR3. Germline CDR1 and CDR2: SGHTA and FQGTGA. Trimming shortened V by 6 bases and J by 6 bases, and 17 bases separated the two germline ends. The CDR3 loop is CASRAQGGGAGELFF. The CDR3, as DNA: TGTGCCAGCAGGGCACAGGGAGGAGGAGCCGGGGAGCTGTTTTTT.